The 2 T cell receptor beta chains below all came from one sample that was sequenced in a study of OX40 agonist ivuxolimab in advanced cancers. Profiling relied on immunoSEQ multiplex PCR, and the TCRdb table lists in-frame clones only, not all of them. The sample lists about 41,000 clones, about 81% occurring once. Material: CD4+ or CD8+ T cells sorted from blood, obtained in a trial of the OX40 agonist ivuxolimab. The receptors were sampled from an adult with an advanced solid tumor such as melanoma, head and neck, liver or kidney cancer.

The J gene is TRBJ1-5, the V gene TRBV30; unclear D gene. Looked up from germline, CDR1 is GTSNPN and CDR2 is SVGIG (reference sequence). The CDR3 has 13 amino acids. Trimming stripped 2 bases from V and 4 bases from J, with 9 bases between. For the CDR3, the DNA is TGTGCCTGGAGTCCCCTCAGTAATCAGCCCCAGCATTTT. Its protein is CAWSPLSNQPQHF.

The rearrangement joins TRBV5-1 to TRBJ2-5; TRBD2 matches at 12 bases. V lost 0 bases and J lost 5; bases outside the gene matches: 5. Germline CDR1 reads SGHRS; CDR2 reads YFSETQ. This CDR3 has 16 amino acids. The CDR3 is CASSLELAGGGETQYF. The DNA for the CDR3 is TGCGCCAGCAGCTTGGAACTAGCGGGAGGAGGGGAGACCCAGTACTTC.